This entry concerns a single T cell receptor beta chain. The sample comes from a study of beta chain features in type 1 diabetes. Sequencing targeted expressed TCRB transcripts, as all isolated RNA had been reverse transcribed. The protocol was immunoSEQ multiplex PCR, while the TCRdb copy is restricted to in-frame clones and leaves out a portion. The table lists about 16,000 clones, 45% to 55% of them singletons. The germline gives CDR1 KGHSH, CDR2 LQKENI. The CDR3 length is 15 residues. V lost 5 bases, J lost 4 bases, and 12 bases lay in between. The TCR originated in a woman between 18 and 30 years old in good health. The material sequenced was stem cell memory CD4+ T cells from blood. The V and J genes are TRBV18 and TRBJ1-6; D is unresolved. The CDR3 loop reads CASSREAGYNSPLHF. CDR3 nucleotide sequence: TGTGCCAGCTCAAGAGAGGCGGGTTATAATTCACCCCTCCACTTT.